This TCR beta chain is from a study of blood T cell repertoires in COVID-19. Study at large: The United States, Italy and Spain supplied acute and convalescent COVID-19 samples. The cDNA or gDNA used as material had been derived from T cells, B-cell-depleted T cells, or PBMCs.

This clone was seen a single time. In the original analysis: Cell counts per sample came from amplifying reference gene primers. Repertoires were generated with immunoSEQ multiplex PCR, while TCRdb's copy carries only in-frame clones and drops some. The V and J calls and clone size are taken from that table; D and trimming were inferred from the DNA. The sample has a few hundred thousand clones; around 83% are singletons. Per germline, CDR1 GTSNPN and CDR2 SVGIG (reference sequence). There are 19 residues in the CDR3. The ends were cut back, 0 bases at V and 0 bases at J, with 21 bases in the middle. The TCR comes from a woman between 18 and 29 years old with acute or convalescent COVID-19. Sequencing was done on a sample of peripheral blood. The chain uses TRBV30 and TRBJ1-5; a weak D match, TRBD1 (6 bases). The CDR3 nucleotides are TGTGCCTGGAGTGTGTCATTAATATACGGACAGACTAGCAATCAGCCCCAGCATTTT. This translates into CAWSVSLIYGQTSNQPQHF. Supplemented by reference TRBV30 and TRBJ1-5, the full variable domain reads SQTIHQWPATLVQPVGSPLSLECTVEGTSNPNLYWYRQAAGRGLQLLFYSVGIGQISSEVPQNLSASRPQDRQFILSSKKLLLSDSGFYLCAWSVSLIYGQTSNQPQHFGDGTRLSIL.